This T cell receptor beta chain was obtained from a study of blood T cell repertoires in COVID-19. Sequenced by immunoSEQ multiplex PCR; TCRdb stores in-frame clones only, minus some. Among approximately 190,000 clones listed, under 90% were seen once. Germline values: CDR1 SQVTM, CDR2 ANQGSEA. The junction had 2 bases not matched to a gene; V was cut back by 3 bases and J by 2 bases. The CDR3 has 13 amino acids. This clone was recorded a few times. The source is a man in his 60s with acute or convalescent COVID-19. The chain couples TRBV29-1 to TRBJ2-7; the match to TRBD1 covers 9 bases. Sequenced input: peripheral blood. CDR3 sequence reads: CSVEGQGTYEQYF. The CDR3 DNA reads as TGCAGCGTTGAGGGACAGGGAACCTACGAGCAGTACTTC.